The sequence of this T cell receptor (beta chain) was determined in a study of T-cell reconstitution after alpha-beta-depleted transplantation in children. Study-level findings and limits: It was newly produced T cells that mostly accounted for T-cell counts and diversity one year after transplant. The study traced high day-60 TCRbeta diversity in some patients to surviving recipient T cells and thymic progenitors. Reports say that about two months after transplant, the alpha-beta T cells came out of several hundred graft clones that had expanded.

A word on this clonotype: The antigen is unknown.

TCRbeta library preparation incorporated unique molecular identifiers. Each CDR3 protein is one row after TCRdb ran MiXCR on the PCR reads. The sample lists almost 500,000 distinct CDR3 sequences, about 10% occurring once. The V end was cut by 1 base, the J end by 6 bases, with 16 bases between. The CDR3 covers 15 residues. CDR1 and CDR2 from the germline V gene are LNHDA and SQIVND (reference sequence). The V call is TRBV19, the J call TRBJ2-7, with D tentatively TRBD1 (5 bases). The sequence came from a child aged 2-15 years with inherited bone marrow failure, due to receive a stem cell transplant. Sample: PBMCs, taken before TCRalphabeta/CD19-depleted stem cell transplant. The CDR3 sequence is CASSIGAGYPIEQYF. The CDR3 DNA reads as TGTGCCAGTAGTATAGGAGCAGGGTATCCCATCGAGCAGTACTTC.